A single sample gave rise to the 30 T cell receptor beta chains below, sequenced in a study of blood T cell repertoires in COVID-19. Produced via immunoSEQ multiplex PCR; TCRdb's table is partial and in-frame only. Of 65,000 to 95,000 clones in the sample, around 81% were seen once. Sequenced material: peripheral blood. The origin of the receptors is a human donor in a cohort sampled during active COVID-19.

The chain recombines TRBV13 with TRBJ1-1; D might be TRBD1 (5 bases). The CDR3 sequence is 15 residues long. The V end was cut by 3 bases, the J end by 10 bases, with 21 bases between. CDR1 is PRHDT, CDR2 FYEKMQ, per germline (reference sequence). CDR3 in DNA: TGTGCCAGCAGCTTTGACAGTCGACGCCTTTCGGGAGCTTTCTTT. Its translation is CASSFDSRRLSGAFF.

The chain is built from TRBV11-2 and TRBJ1-1; D unclear. Trimming removed 0 bases at V and 1 base at J, with 15 bases between. Germline V CDR1 and CDR2: SGHAT, FQNNGV. The CDR3 is 17 residues long. CDR3 bases: TGTGCCAGCAGCTTAGATCGAGCGGTGCGAAGGAACACTGAAGCTTTCTTT. Its protein product is CASSLDRAVRRNTEAFF.

CDR3 amino acids: CASSYPPTDTQYF. CDR3 sequence (DNA): TGTGCCAGCAGTTACCCCCCGACAGATACGCAGTATTTT. This rearrangement joins TRBV6-5 to TRBJ2-3; D unclear. Germline V gene lookup returns CDR1 MNHEY and CDR2 SVGAGI. V was clipped by 2 bases and J by 3 bases, with 6 bases between them. The CDR3 covers 13 residues.

This chain uses TRBV11-2 with TRBJ1-2, with D possibly TRBD1 on 6 matching bases. Trimming stripped 5 bases from V and 7 bases from J, with 17 bases between. Looked up from germline, CDR1 is SGHAT and CDR2 is FQNNGV. This CDR3 region has 14 residues. DNA of the CDR3: TGTGCCAGCAGCCCGAATGATTACAGGGTTGGCTACACCTTC. This sequence encodes CASSPNDYRVGYTF.

This sequence joins TRBV6-1 and TRBJ2-7; maybe TRBD2 (5 bases). CDR3 length equals 15 residues. V gave up 1 base and J gave up 0 bases, with 10 bases separating them. The V gene's germline CDR1 is MNHNS and CDR2 SASEGT. The CDR3 coding sequence is TGTGCCAGCAGTGAAGGGGGAGCAAGCTCCTACGAGCAGTACTTC. This translates into CASSEGGASSYEQYF.

This clone occurred a few times. V is TRBV9 and J is TRBJ1-3; the match to TRBD1 covers 7 bases. The CDR3 covers 17 residues. V trimming: 1 base; J trimming: 0 bases; junction bases outside the gene matches: 7. Germline V gene lookup returns CDR1 SGDLS and CDR2 YYNGEE. CDR3 loop: CASSVPRDSSSGNTIYF. The CDR3 nucleotides read TGTGCCAGCAGCGTACCTAGGGACAGCAGCTCTGGAAACACCATATATTTT.

The chain uses TRBV21-1 and TRBJ2-7; the table's D gene call, TRBD2, was not cross checked with the DNA. TRBV21-1 corresponds to a pseudogene. This CDR3 has 14 amino acids. The CDR3 sequence is CASSKERSSYEQYV. The CDR3 DNA is TGTGCCAGCAGCAAAGAACGGAGCTCCTACGAGCAGTACGTC.

The chain combines TRBV21-1 with TRBJ1-2; the table's D gene call, TRBD1, was not cross checked with the DNA. TRBV21-1 is labeled a pseudogene. This CDR3 contains 14 residues. The CDR3 is CASSKQGSNYGYTF. The DNA for the CDR3 is TGTGCCAGCAGCAAACAGGGGAGTAACTATGGCTACACCTTC.

The chain is built from TRBV4-1 and TRBJ2-3; 10 nucleotides align to TRBD1. The trim removed 10 bases at V and 0 bases at J, leaving 4 bases unmatched. The germline V gene has CDR1 MGHRA and CDR2 YSYEKL. This CDR3 is 14 amino acids long. The DNA for the CDR3 is TGCGCCACGGGGACAGGGGTTAGCACAGATACGCAGTATTTT. Translating gives CATGTGVSTDTQYF.

The chain combines TRBV12-3 or TRBV12-4 with TRBJ1-1; D not certain. V dropped 2 bases and J dropped 4 bases, with 8 bases sitting between them. CDR3 size: 13 residues. The CDR3 sequence is CASSLTSLTEAFF. DNA of the CDR3: TGTGCCAGCAGTTTAACGTCACTCACTGAAGCTTTCTTT.

The chain has TRBV5-6 and TRBJ1-6; D might be TRBD1 (5 bases). CDR1 is SGHDT and CDR2 is YYEEEE in the germline V gene. The CDR3 length is 16 residues. V shed 0 bases and J shed 0 bases, with 7 bases lying between them. CDR3 in amino acids: CASSLGTPSYNSPLHF. For the CDR3, the DNA is TGTGCCAGCAGCTTGGGGACACCCTCCTATAATTCACCCCTCCACTTT. The full variable domain, rest sourced from reference TRBV5-6 and TRBJ1-6, is DAGVTQSPTHLIKTRGQQVTLRCSPKSGHDTVSWYQQALGQGPQFIFQYYEEEERQRGNFPDRFSGHQFPNYSSELNVNALLLGDSALYLCASSLGTPSYNSPLHFGNGTRLTVT.

A single count supports this clone. The J gene is TRBJ2-7, the V gene TRBV5-1; 7 bases map to TRBD2. CDR1 is SGHRS and CDR2 is YFSETQ in the germline V gene. The CDR3 is made up of 14 amino acids. The V and J ends lost 4 bases and 3 bases, in that order; junction bases with no gene match: 7. DNA of the CDR3: TGCGCCAGCAGCACCGCAGCGGGGAACTACGAGCAGTACTTC. The encoded protein is CASSTAAGNYEQYF.

This sequence joins TRBV5-8 and TRBJ1-1; D is unclear. V was cut by 1 base and J by 3 bases, with 7 bases left in between. This CDR3 is built from 13 residues. In germline, CDR1 is SGHTS, CDR2 YDEGEE. The CDR3 region has the DNA TGTGCCAGCAGCTTGAACAGAGACACTGAAGCTTTCTTT. As protein: CASSLNRDTEAFF.

In nucleotides, the CDR3 is TGTGCCAGCAGCCCACAGGGCGGCGGGGAGCTGTTTTTT. This translates into CASSPQGGGELFF. This chain links TRBV5-6 with TRBJ2-2; the D gene is possibly TRBD1 (6 bases). The CDR3 totals 13 residues. V lost 4 bases, J lost 7 bases, and 11 bases lay in between. Germline V gene lookup returns CDR1 SGHDT and CDR2 YYEEEE.

This chain's CDR3 is CSVEVVGGQPQHF. The CDR3 nucleotides are TGCAGCGTTGAAGTTGTAGGGGGCCAGCCCCAGCATTTT. The chain uses TRBV29-1 and TRBJ1-5, with TRBD1 identical over 7 bases. The CDR3 is made up of 13 amino acids. V shed 1 base and J 7 bases; nucleotides not matched to a gene: 4. Germline-derived CDR1 and CDR2 are SQVTM and ANQGSEA.

This clone was counted a single time. The CDR3 sequence is CASSPSWGREQGYTF. Here the CDR3 DNA reads TGTGCCAGCAGCCCCTCATGGGGCAGGGAACAAGGCTACACCTTC. The chain uses TRBV3-1 (or the pseudogene TRBV3-2) and TRBJ1-2; the D gene is possibly TRBD1 (5 bases). V lost 4 bases and J 8 bases, leaving 20 bases between the germline ends. The CDR3 runs 15 residues. Looked up from germline, CDR1 is LGHDT and CDR2 is YNNKEL (reference sequence).

The gene calls are TRBV5-4 and TRBJ2-2; TRBD2 aligns across 14 bases. CDR3 length equals 15 residues. In germline, CDR1 is SGHNT, CDR2 YYREEE (reference sequence). V trimming: 4 bases; J trimming: 7 bases; junction bases outside the gene matches: 3. CDR3 loop: CASSLGTSGGGELFF. The CDR3 DNA is TGTGCCAGCAGCCTGGGGACTAGCGGGGGCGGGGAGCTGTTTTTT.

V usage is TRBV18 and J usage is TRBJ2-3; perhaps TRBD2 as D (6 bases). The germline CDR1 and CDR2 sequences are KGHSH and LQKENI. This CDR3 is built from 14 residues. V was clipped by 2 bases and J by 5 bases, with 11 bases between them. The CDR3 is CASSPSGEEDTQYF. CDR3 coding DNA: TGTGCCAGCTCACCATCCGGGGAGGAAGATACGCAGTATTTT.

V and J are TRBV19 and TRBJ2-3; 11 nucleotides line up with TRBD2. This CDR3 has 15 amino acids. Germline values: CDR1 LNHDA, CDR2 SQIVND (reference sequence). V was clipped by 3 bases and J by 5 bases; unmatched bases: 4. CDR3 residues: CASSITSGGKDTQYF. In nucleotides, the CDR3 is TGTGCCAGTAGTATTACTAGCGGGGGTAAAGATACGCAGTATTTT.

This clone showed up just once. The chain carries TRBV12-3 or TRBV12-4 and TRBJ1-2, with D perhaps TRBD1 (5 bases). There are 13 residues in the CDR3. Trimming removed 4 bases from V and 1 base from J, with 7 bases in between. The CDR3 DNA follows: TGTGCCAGCAGTTCCAGGGATAACTATGGCTACACCTTC. Translated: CASSSRDNYGYTF.

This rearrangement joins TRBV7-6 to TRBJ2-5; tentatively, D is TRBD1 (6 bases). Germline assignment: CDR1 SGHVS and CDR2 FNYEAQ. The CDR3 covers 18 residues. V dropped 5 bases and J dropped 4 bases, with 26 bases sitting between them. CDR3 residues: CASSKNAEDSRFGETQYF. The CDR3 nucleotides read TGTGCCAGCAGCAAAAACGCCGAGGACAGTCGCTTTGGAGAGACCCAGTACTTC. The entire variable domain, with the rest obtained from reference TRBV7-6 and TRBJ2-5, is as follows: GAGVSQSPRYKVTKRGQDVALRCDPISGHVSLYWYRQALGQGPEFLTYFNYEAQQDKSGLPNDRFSAERPEGSISTLTIQRTEQRDSAMYRCASSKNAEDSRFGETQYFGPGTRLLVL.

This clone was recorded a few times. Here the CDR3 DNA reads TGTGCCAGCAGCATTAGGGGCAGCGAGGGAGGGCAGGTCTACGAGCAGTACGTC. Residues: CASSIRGSEGGQVYEQYV. The chain has TRBV7-2 and TRBJ2-7, with 7 bases that match TRBD2. Germline-derived CDR1 and CDR2 are SGHTA and FQGNSA. The CDR3 is made up of 18 amino acids. With V trimmed by 5 bases and J by 3 bases, 19 bases remained unmatched.

This clone was counted a few times. The chain combines TRBV3-1 (or the pseudogene TRBV3-2) with TRBJ2-5; the D gene is possibly TRBD2 (6 bases). The germline V and J ends were trimmed by 0 bases and 1 base, with 12 bases remaining between them. Germline V gene lookup returns CDR1 LGHDT and CDR2 YNNKEL (reference sequence). CDR3 length: 16 amino acids. The CDR3 loop is CASSQEWRDAQETQYF. In DNA form, the CDR3 reads TGTGCCAGCAGCCAAGAGTGGAGGGACGCCCAAGAGACCCAGTACTTC.

This clone is a singleton in its sample. This chain links TRBV7-9 with TRBJ2-1; TRBD2 matches at 11 bases. The CDR3 loop spans 16 amino acids. V shed 5 bases and J 9 bases; nucleotides not matched to a gene: 12. Germline V gives CDR1 SEHNR, CDR2 FQNEAQ (reference sequence). This chain's CDR3 is CASSTRLAGGFSEQFF. The CDR3 DNA follows: TGTGCCAGCAGCACCCGCCTAGCGGGGGGATTCAGTGAGCAGTTCTTC.

The genes are TRBV19 and TRBJ2-5, with 7 bases that match TRBD1. CDR1 LNHDA and CDR2 SQIVND come from the germline V gene (reference sequence). This CDR3 region has 13 residues. Losses at the gene ends were 5 bases for V and 5 bases for J; bases not matched to a gene: 5. CDR3 nucleotides: TGTGCCAGTAGTGTCCAAGGGGGCGAGACCCAGTACTTC. Amino acid sequence: CASSVQGGETQYF.

This chain connects TRBV27 to TRBJ2-5, with 10 bases fitting TRBD1. Trimming at V came to 6 bases and at J to 4 bases, leaving 8 bases not matched to a gene. CDR1 MNHEY and CDR2 SMNVEV come from the germline V gene (reference sequence). The CDR3 is made up of 15 amino acids. The CDR3 region has the DNA TGTGCCAGCAGCTGGGGACAGGGGAGCCGAGAGACCCAGTACTTC. Residues: CASSWGQGSRETQYF.

The rearrangement joins TRBV19 to TRBJ1-1; a possible D gene is TRBD1 (5 bases). V gave up 3 bases and J gave up 4 bases, with 12 bases separating them. The CDR3 loop spans 14 amino acids. Germline V CDR1 and CDR2: LNHDA, SQIVND (reference sequence). CDR3 loop: CASSIIGQGTEAFF. CDR3 coding DNA: TGTGCCAGTAGTATTATAGGGCAGGGCACTGAAGCTTTCTTT.

This chain uses TRBV7-9 with TRBJ1-1; unclear D gene. Germline V gives CDR1 SEHNR, CDR2 FQNEAQ (reference sequence). This CDR3 has 14 residues. Between the trimmed V and J ends, which lost 5 bases and 5 bases, there was a span of 15 bases. The CDR3, as DNA: TGTGCCAGCAGCCTTGTAGACGCGGGAACTGAAGCTTTCTTT. Protein: CASSLVDAGTEAFF.

The V and J genes are TRBV29-1 and TRBJ1-3; 8 bases line up with TRBD1. The germline V gene has CDR1 SQVTM and CDR2 ANQGSEA. V was pared by 7 bases and J by 3 bases, with 8 bases of the junction left unmatched. The CDR3 loop spans 14 amino acids. This chain's CDR3 is CSARQGRNGNTIYF. The CDR3 DNA reads TGCAGCGCTAGACAGGGGAGGAATGGAAACACCATATATTTT.

As regards this clone: Germline and junction disagree at one end, which may indicate a read error. The chain combines TRBV2 with TRBJ2-3; a possible D gene is TRBD1 (6 bases). This CDR3 is 16 amino acids long. Per germline, CDR1 SNHLY and CDR2 FYNNEI. The chain's CDR3 is CASREAVAGGTDTQYF. The CDR3 DNA is TGTGCCAGCAGGGAAGCGGTGGCAGGGGGCACAGATACGCAGTATTTT. Complete variable domain (other parts from reference TRBV2 and TRBJ2-3): EPEVTQTPSHQVTQMGQEVILRCVPISNHLYFYWYRQILGQKVEFLVSFYNNEISEKSEIFDDQFSVERPDGSNFTLKIRSTKLEDSAMYFCASREAVAGGTDTQYFGPGTRLTVL.